This TCR beta chain is drawn from a study of OX40 agonist ivuxolimab in advanced cancers. Looking at the study overall: Ivuxolimab was an agonistic, fully human IgG2 monoclonal antibody directed against OX40 (CD134), a costimulatory receptor. Intravenous ivuxolimab was administered to patients every 2 weeks at six dose levels: 0.01, 0.1, 0.3, 1.5, 3 and 10 mg/kg. Among the approximately 50 dose-escalation patients, about 19 had hepatocellular carcinoma, some 15 melanoma, 9 renal cell carcinoma and 9 head and neck cancer. A male proportion of 82.7% and a mean age of about 60 years, ranging from 23 to 79, were recorded for the dose-escalation cohort. Prior anti-PD-1, anti-PD-L1 or anti-CTLA-4 therapy was permitted, and checkpoint inhibitors had been received by about 37% of dose-escalation patients. Partial responses occurred in three dose-escalation patients, of whom one had hepatocellular carcinoma and two had cutaneous melanoma. Peripheral TCRbeta sequencing was intended to test whether TCR sequence diversity was altered and clonal T-cell expansion was caused by ivuxolimab. The paper reports the monotherapy dose-escalation portion (N of about 56 patients) of the phase I ivuxolimab trial. The investigation overall reported the following: Low levels of normalized T-cell clonal expansion were also seen in some patients who did not respond. Antigen specificity was not determined for the clonally expanded peripheral T cells. After ivuxolimab, more expanded clones were found on average in CD8+ T cells than in CD4+ T cells. In partial responders in the 0.1-3.0 mg/kg groups, normalized peripheral clonal expansion was found to be among the lowest, especially among CD8+ T cells. At doses of 0.1 to 3.0 mg/kg, clonal expansion of both CD4+ and CD8+ blood T cells was observed from baseline to week 6.

Genomic DNA was isolated from the sorted cells so that the TCRbeta CDR3 region could be sequenced. TCRbeta CDR3 regions were sequenced using the immunoSEQ Assay. Not all clones reach the TCRdb copy of this immuneACCESS table, which keeps in-frame sequences only. Checked studies attribute under half of the gap to unresolved V genes and leave the rest unexplained. Within this sample are about 50,000 clones, with over 85% of them counted one time only. Clones ranked in the top ten supply roughly a quarter of the sample. As to this clone: Which antigen it targets is not known. No qualities accompany the bases; no much larger clone lies one base away.

Patients with a history of autoimmune disease or receiving systemic immunosuppression were excluded from the trial. Peripheral blood for TCR sequencing was collected from all dose cohorts at baseline, on cycle 4 day 1, and on cycle 7 day 1. The samples were taken from a phase I, first-in-human, multicenter, open-label dose-escalation trial of ivuxolimab. The trial enrolled adults with locally advanced or metastatic head and neck squamous cell, hepatocellular, melanoma or renal cell carcinoma. Before TCR sequencing, CD4+ T cells and CD8+ T cells were sorted from peripheral blood as separate populations. Ends trimmed: V by 0 bases, J by 1 base; bases unmatched to a gene: 9. From the germline V gene (reference sequence), CDR1 is LNHNV and CDR2 is YYDKDF. The CDR3, from cysteine to phenylalanine, totals 18 residues. Of the read, only the CDR3 DNA is kept; its 54 bases are in frame from base 1.

The rearrangement combines TRBV15 with TRBJ2-7, and 10 junctional nucleotides match TRBD1. The specimen comprised CD4+ or CD8+ T cells sorted from blood, sampled in a trial of the OX40 agonist ivuxolimab. The TCR originated in an adult with an advanced solid tumor such as melanoma, head and neck, liver or kidney cancer. This receptor has the CDR3 CATSRDGPGQGTSYEQYF. The DNA is as follows: TGTGCCACCAGCAGAGATGGGCCGGGACAGGGGACTTCCTACGAGCAGTACTTC.